The 5 T cell receptor beta chains below were found in one sample sequenced in a study of T cell changes during pregnancy in multiple sclerosis. Produced via immunoSEQ multiplex PCR; TCRdb's table is partial and in-frame only. The data hold around 60,000 clones, with roughly 92% observed a single time. The source material was peripheral blood, sampled in the second trimester of pregnancy. Receptors originate from a female donor with multiple sclerosis, enrolled in a pregnancy study.

This chain joins TRBV19 and TRBJ2-1, with D hard to call. This CDR3 contains 12 residues. V lost 0 bases, J lost 13 bases, and 10 bases lay in between. In germline, CDR1 is LNHDA, CDR2 SQIVND (reference sequence). The CDR3 DNA is TGTGCCAGTAGTATAGAGAACAGCCCCCAGTTCTTC. Translated: CASSIENSPQFF.

The chain joins TRBV25-1 to TRBJ1-2; TRBD1 aligns across 7 bases. In germline, CDR1 is MGHDK, CDR2 SYGVNS. J was trimmed by 4 bases and V by 5 bases; bases with no gene match: 7. The CDR3 runs to 14 residues. CDR3 DNA: TGTGCCAGCAGTCCCACAGGGGTCCGCTATGGCTACACCTTC. The encoded protein is CASSPTGVRYGYTF.

The rearrangement links TRBV28 to TRBJ1-3; unclear D gene. Trimming left V 7 bases short and J 4 bases short, with 14 bases between. The length of the CDR3 is 14 residues. Germline CDR1 MDHEN, CDR2 SYDVKM. CDR3: CASTLGGLGNTIYF. CDR3 coding DNA: TGTGCCAGCACCCTGGGAGGGCTCGGAAACACCATATATTTT.

This chain uses TRBV28 with TRBJ2-3, with 10 bases that match TRBD2. Germline loops: CDR1 MDHEN, CDR2 SYDVKM. Trimming at V came to 1 base and at J to 3 bases, leaving 4 bases not matched to a gene. The CDR3 spans 16 residues. The CDR3 here is CASSLSAGGPTDTQYF. The CDR3 DNA is TGTGCCAGCAGTTTATCAGCGGGAGGGCCAACAGATACGCAGTATTTT.

The chain recombines TRBV19 with TRBJ1-2; possible D gene TRBD1, 6 bases. V lost 4 bases and J 6 bases, leaving 9 bases between the germline ends. The germline V gene has CDR1 LNHDA and CDR2 SQIVND (reference sequence). The CDR3 has 12 residues. The CDR3 loop is CASSKQGHGYTF. The CDR3, as DNA: TGTGCCAGTAGTAAACAGGGACATGGCTACACCTTC.